This T cell receptor beta chain was observed in a study of blood T cell repertoires in COVID-19. The wider study: Sources were T cells, B-cell-depleted T cells, or PBMCs; the material itself was cDNA or gDNA.

The CDR3 totals 15 residues. Per the germline V gene, CDR1 is LNHDA and CDR2 is SQIVND (reference sequence). The trim removed 10 bases at V and 5 bases at J, leaving 15 bases unmatched. This table comes from immunoSEQ multiplex PCR, and its TCRdb copy is limited to in-frame clones, with some not included. The sample holds about 140,000 clones, roughly 82% seen once. The chain links TRBV19 to TRBJ1-1; 8 bases are a match to TRBD1. Sequenced material: peripheral blood. This receptor was taken from a man aged 60 to 75 with active or convalescent COVID-19. DNA for the CDR3: TGTGCCACATCGGACAGGGAGGTAGTGGGGACTGAAGCTTTCTTT. Translation gives CATSDREVVGTEAFF.